This is a list of T cell receptor beta chains from one sample in a study of blood T cell repertoires in COVID-19. Clones were read by immunoSEQ multiplex PCR, and TCRdb kept only the in-frame ones, dropping some. There are 250,000 to 300,000 clones in the sample; more than 75% occur only once, and around 2% lies in the top ten. Sample: PBMCs or T cells enriched from blood (not recorded which). These receptors came from an older woman in a cohort exposed to, infected with or recovered from COVID-19 (not recorded which). Both conserved end residues are part of each CDR3. Fields, in order: D gene, CDR3 length, V gene, clone size, J gene, CDR3 protein, CDR3 DNA. The D gene is left open where the match is weak. Only part of the rows carry a size: once, few, many, or a class if the clone is expanded.

d_gene: TRBD1
len: 17
v_gene: TRBV13
abundance: -
j_gene: TRBJ1-2
CDR3aa: CASSLGPPGQGAFGYTF
CDR3nt: TGTGCCAGCAGCTTAGGGCCCCCGGGACAGGGGGCTTTTGGCTACACCTTC

d_gene: TRBD2
len: 16
v_gene: TRBV3-1/TRBV3-2
abundance: -
j_gene: TRBJ2-7
CDR3aa: CASSQDRGLAGYEQYF
CDR3nt: TGTGCCAGCAGCCAAGATAGGGGACTAGCGGGATACGAGCAGTACTTC

d_gene: TRBD2
len: 15
v_gene: TRBV6-5
abundance: many
j_gene: TRBJ2-3
CDR3aa: CASTGLAGERDTQYF
CDR3nt: TGTGCCAGCACGGGACTAGCGGGAGAGAGAGATACGCAGTATTTT

d_gene: TRBD2
len: 15
v_gene: TRBV2
abundance: -
j_gene: TRBJ2-5
CDR3aa: CASSEGLAAQETQYF
CDR3nt: TGTGCCAGCAGCGAGGGACTAGCGGCTCAAGAGACCCAGTACTTC

d_gene: TRBD2
len: 16
v_gene: TRBV15
abundance: -
j_gene: TRBJ2-7
CDR3aa: CATSRDKREGSYEQYF
CDR3nt: TGTGCCACCAGCAGAGATAAAAGGGAGGGCTCCTACGAGCAGTACTTC

d_gene: -
len: 14
v_gene: TRBV7-2
abundance: -
j_gene: TRBJ2-2
CDR3aa: CASSPSLVAGELFF
CDR3nt: TGTGCCAGCAGCCCCTCCTTGGTAGCCGGGGAGCTGTTTTTT

d_gene: -
len: 16
v_gene: TRBV2
abundance: -
j_gene: TRBJ2-3
CDR3aa: CASSVRSGQSTDTQYF
CDR3nt: TGTGCCAGCAGTGTACGGTCTGGGCAGTCGACAGATACGCAGTATTTT

d_gene: TRBD1
len: 16
v_gene: TRBV15
abundance: -
j_gene: TRBJ1-2
CDR3aa: CATSGWETGEDYGYTF
CDR3nt: TGTGCCACCAGCGGATGGGAGACAGGGGAGGACTATGGCTACACCTTC

d_gene: -
len: 12
v_gene: TRBV5-3
abundance: -
j_gene: TRBJ2-1
CDR3aa: CARSTRGNEQFF
CDR3nt: TGTGCCAGAAGCACCAGGGGAAATGAGCAGTTCTTC

d_gene: -
len: 15
v_gene: TRBV21-1
abundance: -
j_gene: TRBJ2-2
CDR3aa: CASSPQDTHTGELFF
CDR3nt: TGTGCCAGCAGCCCCCAGGACACCCACACCGGGGAGCTGTTTTTT

d_gene: TRBD1
len: 15
v_gene: TRBV30
abundance: -
j_gene: TRBJ1-3
CDR3aa: CAWARDRVSGNTIYF
CDR3nt: TGTGCCTGGGCCAGGGACAGGGTCTCTGGAAACACCATATATTTT

d_gene: -
len: 16
v_gene: TRBV5-1
abundance: -
j_gene: TRBJ2-2
CDR3aa: CASSLAPNAGSRELFF
CDR3nt: TGCGCCAGCAGCTTGGCCCCGAACGCGGGAAGTCGGGAGCTGTTTTTT

d_gene: -
len: 14
v_gene: TRBV28
abundance: -
j_gene: TRBJ1-1
CDR3aa: CASSFHRVLQGAFF
CDR3nt: TGTGCCAGCAGTTTTCACAGGGTTCTACAGGGAGCTTTCTTT

d_gene: TRBD1
len: 16
v_gene: TRBV5-1
abundance: -
j_gene: TRBJ1-4
CDR3aa: CASSLNLLTGGEKLFF
CDR3nt: TGCGCCAGCAGCTTAAATCTGTTGACAGGGGGCGAAAAACTGTTTTTT

d_gene: -
len: 13
v_gene: TRBV6-1
abundance: once
j_gene: TRBJ2-3
CDR3aa: CASSEPPSDTQYF
CDR3nt: TGTGCCAGCAGTGAACCCCCCTCAGATACGCAGTATTTT

d_gene: TRBD1
len: 13
v_gene: TRBV9
abundance: -
j_gene: TRBJ2-1
CDR3aa: CASSVQGDNEQFF
CDR3nt: TGTGCCAGCAGCGTACAGGGGGACAATGAGCAGTTCTTC

d_gene: TRBD2
len: 15
v_gene: TRBV7-6
abundance: -
j_gene: TRBJ2-1
CDR3aa: CASSLIPSGINEQFF
CDR3nt: TGTGCCAGCAGCTTGATCCCTAGCGGGATCAATGAGCAGTTCTTC

d_gene: TRBD1
len: 15
v_gene: TRBV5-5
abundance: -
j_gene: TRBJ1-3
CDR3aa: CASSLTGGTGNTIYF
CDR3nt: TGTGCCAGCAGCTTAACAGGGGGCACAGGAAACACCATATATTTT

d_gene: -
len: 15
v_gene: TRBV5-1
abundance: -
j_gene: TRBJ2-2
CDR3aa: CASSLTGTNTGELFF
CDR3nt: TGCGCCAGCAGCTTGACCGGGACGAACACCGGGGAGCTGTTTTTT

d_gene: -
len: 13
v_gene: TRBV7-9
abundance: once
j_gene: TRBJ2-1
CDR3aa: CASNQATYNEQFF
CDR3nt: TGTGCCAGCAACCAGGCAACCTACAATGAGCAGTTCTTC

d_gene: -
len: 16
v_gene: TRBV7-9
abundance: -
j_gene: TRBJ2-7
CDR3aa: CASSQTQGTVPLEQYF
CDR3nt: TGTGCCAGCAGCCAAACTCAGGGGACGGTTCCTCTCGAGCAGTACTTC

d_gene: TRBD1
len: 15
v_gene: TRBV7-8
abundance: -
j_gene: TRBJ2-7
CDR3aa: CASSRTDRAAYEQYF
CDR3nt: TGTGCCAGCAGCCGAACGGACAGGGCAGCCTACGAGCAGTACTTC

d_gene: TRBD1
len: 14
v_gene: TRBV10-1
abundance: -
j_gene: TRBJ2-4
CDR3aa: CASSESYRGSIQYF
CDR3nt: TGCGCCAGCAGTGAGTCTTACAGGGGGAGCATTCAGTACTTC

d_gene: -
len: 12
v_gene: TRBV2
abundance: -
j_gene: TRBJ1-1
CDR3aa: CACGRRDTEAFF
CDR3nt: TGTGCCTGCGGCAGGCGGGACACTGAAGCTTTCTTT

d_gene: -
len: 14
v_gene: TRBV7-8
abundance: -
j_gene: TRBJ1-6
CDR3aa: CASRLANNNSPLHF
CDR3nt: TGTGCCAGCCGACTGGCAAACAATAATTCACCCCTCCACTTT